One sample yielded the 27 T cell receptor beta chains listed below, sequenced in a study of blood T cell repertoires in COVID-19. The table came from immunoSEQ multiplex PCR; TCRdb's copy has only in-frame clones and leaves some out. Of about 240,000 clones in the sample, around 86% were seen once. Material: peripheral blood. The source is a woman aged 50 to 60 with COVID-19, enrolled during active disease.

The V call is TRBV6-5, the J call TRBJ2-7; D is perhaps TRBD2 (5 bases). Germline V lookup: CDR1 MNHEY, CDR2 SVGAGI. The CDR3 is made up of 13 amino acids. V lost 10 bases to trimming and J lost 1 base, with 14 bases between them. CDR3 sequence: CATRSPGSYEQYF. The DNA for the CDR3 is TGTGCCACCCGGTCCCCGGGATCCTACGAGCAGTACTTC.

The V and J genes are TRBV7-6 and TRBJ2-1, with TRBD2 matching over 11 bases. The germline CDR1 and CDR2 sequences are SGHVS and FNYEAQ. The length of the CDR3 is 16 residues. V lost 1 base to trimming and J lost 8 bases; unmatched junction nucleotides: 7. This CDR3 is CASSLELAGAKDEQFF. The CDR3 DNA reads TGTGCCAGCAGCTTAGAACTAGCGGGGGCTAAGGATGAGCAGTTCTTC.

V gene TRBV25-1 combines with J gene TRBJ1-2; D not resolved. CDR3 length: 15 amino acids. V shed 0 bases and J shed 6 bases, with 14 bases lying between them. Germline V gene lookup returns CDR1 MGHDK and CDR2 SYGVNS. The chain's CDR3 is CASSEYFGEADGYTF. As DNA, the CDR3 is TGTGCCAGCAGTGAATATTTCGGGGAGGCAGATGGCTACACCTTC.

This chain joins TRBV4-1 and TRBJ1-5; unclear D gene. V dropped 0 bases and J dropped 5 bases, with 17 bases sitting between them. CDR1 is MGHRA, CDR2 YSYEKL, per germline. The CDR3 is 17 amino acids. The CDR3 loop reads CASSQDFGVDPHQPQHF. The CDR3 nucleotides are TGCGCCAGCAGCCAAGATTTCGGGGTGGACCCCCATCAGCCCCAGCATTTT.

CDR3: CASSQDRVDTEAFF. The DNA for the CDR3 is TGCGCCAGCAGCCAAGACAGGGTCGACACTGAAGCTTTCTTT. The chain links TRBV4-3 to TRBJ1-1; possible D gene TRBD1, 5 bases. This CDR3 comprises 14 residues. V was clipped by 0 bases and J by 3 bases, with 8 bases between them. Germline loops: CDR1 LGHNA, CDR2 YSLEER.

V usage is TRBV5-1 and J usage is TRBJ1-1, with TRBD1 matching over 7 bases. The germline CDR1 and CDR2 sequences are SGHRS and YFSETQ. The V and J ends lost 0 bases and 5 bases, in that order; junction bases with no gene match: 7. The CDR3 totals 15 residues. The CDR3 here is CASSLGGGIGTEAFF. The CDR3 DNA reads TGCGCCAGCAGCTTGGGAGGGGGCATCGGTACTGAAGCTTTCTTT.

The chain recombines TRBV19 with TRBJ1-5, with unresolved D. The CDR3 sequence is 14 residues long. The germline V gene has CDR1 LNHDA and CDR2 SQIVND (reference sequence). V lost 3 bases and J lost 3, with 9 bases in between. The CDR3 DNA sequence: TGTGCCAGTAGTATTCCGGGAAACAATCAGCCCCAGCATTTT. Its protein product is CASSIPGNNQPQHF.

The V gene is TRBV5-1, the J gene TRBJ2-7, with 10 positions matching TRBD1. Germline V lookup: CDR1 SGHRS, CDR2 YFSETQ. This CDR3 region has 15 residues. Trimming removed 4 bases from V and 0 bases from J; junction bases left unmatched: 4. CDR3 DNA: TGCGCCAGCAGCCGGGGACAGGGGAGCTCCTACGAGCAGTACTTC. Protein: CASSRGQGSSYEQYF.

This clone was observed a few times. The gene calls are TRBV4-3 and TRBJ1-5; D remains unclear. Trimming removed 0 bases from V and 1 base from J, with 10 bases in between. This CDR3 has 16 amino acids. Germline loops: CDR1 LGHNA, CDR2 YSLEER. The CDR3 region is CASSQDFGWSNQPQHF. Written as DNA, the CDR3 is TGCGCCAGCAGCCAAGATTTTGGCTGGAGCAATCAGCCCCAGCATTTT.

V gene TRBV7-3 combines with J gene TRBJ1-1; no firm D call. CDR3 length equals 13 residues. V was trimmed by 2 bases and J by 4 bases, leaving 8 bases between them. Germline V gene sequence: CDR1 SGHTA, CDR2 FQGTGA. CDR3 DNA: TGTGCCAGCAGCTTAGGGCAGGCCACTGAAGCTTTCTTT. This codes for CASSLGQATEAFF. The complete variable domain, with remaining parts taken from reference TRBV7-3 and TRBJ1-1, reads GAGVSQTPSNKVTEKGKYVELRCDPISGHTALYWYRQSLGQGPEFLIYFQGTGAADDSGLPNDRFFAVRPEGSVSTLKIQRTERGDSAVYLCASSLGQATEAFFGQGTRLTVV.

The CDR3 coding sequence is TGCGCCAGCAGTGATGCGACTAGCGGTCGCAATGAGCAGTTCTTC. Translated, it gives CASSDATSGRNEQFF. J is TRBJ2-1 and V is TRBV10-1, with 9 bases matching TRBD2. Germline values: CDR1 WNHNN, CDR2 SYGVQD (reference sequence). Trimming cost V 3 bases and J 6 bases; bases outside gene matches: 6. CDR3 length equals 15 residues.

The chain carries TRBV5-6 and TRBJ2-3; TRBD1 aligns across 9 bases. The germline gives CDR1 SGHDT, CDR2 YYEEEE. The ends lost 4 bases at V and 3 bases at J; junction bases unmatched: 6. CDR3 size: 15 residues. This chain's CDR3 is CASSPDRGGTDTQYF. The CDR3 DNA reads TGTGCCAGCAGCCCGGACAGGGGTGGTACAGATACGCAGTATTTT.

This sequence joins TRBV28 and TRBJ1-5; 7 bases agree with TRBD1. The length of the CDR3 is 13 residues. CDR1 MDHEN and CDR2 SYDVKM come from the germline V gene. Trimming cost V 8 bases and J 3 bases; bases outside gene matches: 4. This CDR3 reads CASDTGANQPQHF. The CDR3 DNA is TGTGCCAGCGACACAGGGGCCAATCAGCCCCAGCATTTT.

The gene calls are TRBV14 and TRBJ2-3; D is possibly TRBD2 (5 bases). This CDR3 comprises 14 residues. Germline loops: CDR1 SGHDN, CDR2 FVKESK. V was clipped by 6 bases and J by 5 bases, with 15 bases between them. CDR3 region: CASSGVLGGDTQYF. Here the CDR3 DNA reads TGTGCCAGCAGTGGGGTCCTAGGAGGAGATACGCAGTATTTT.

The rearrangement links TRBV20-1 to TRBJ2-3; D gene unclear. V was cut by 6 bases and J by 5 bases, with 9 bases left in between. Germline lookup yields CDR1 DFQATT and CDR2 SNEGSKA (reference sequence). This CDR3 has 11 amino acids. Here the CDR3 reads CSAPVGDTQYF. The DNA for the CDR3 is TGCAGTGCCCCGGTCGGAGATACGCAGTATTTT.

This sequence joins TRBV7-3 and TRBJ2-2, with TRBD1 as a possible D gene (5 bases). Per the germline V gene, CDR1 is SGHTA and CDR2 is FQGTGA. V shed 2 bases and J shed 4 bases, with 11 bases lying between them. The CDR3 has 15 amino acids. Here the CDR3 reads CASSLGGATTGELFF. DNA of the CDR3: TGTGCCAGCAGCTTAGGTGGGGCCACCACCGGGGAGCTGTTTTTT.

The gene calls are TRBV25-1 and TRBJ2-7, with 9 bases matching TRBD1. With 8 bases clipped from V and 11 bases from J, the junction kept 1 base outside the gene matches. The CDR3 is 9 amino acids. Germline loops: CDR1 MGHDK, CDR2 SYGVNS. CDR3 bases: TGTGCCAGCTGGACAGGGGAGTACGTC. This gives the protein CASWTGEYV.

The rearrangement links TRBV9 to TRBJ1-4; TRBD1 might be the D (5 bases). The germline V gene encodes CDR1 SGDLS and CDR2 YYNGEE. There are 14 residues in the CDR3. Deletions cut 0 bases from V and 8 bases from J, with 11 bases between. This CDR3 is CASSVEGPGEKLFF. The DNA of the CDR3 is TGTGCCAGCAGCGTAGAGGGGCCAGGGGAAAAACTGTTTTTT.

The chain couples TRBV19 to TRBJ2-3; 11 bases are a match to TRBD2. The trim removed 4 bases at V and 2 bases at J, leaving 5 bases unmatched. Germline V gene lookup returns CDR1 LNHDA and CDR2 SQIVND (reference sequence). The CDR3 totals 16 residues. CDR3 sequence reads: CASSTLAGGFTDTQYF. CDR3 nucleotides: TGTGCCAGTAGTACATTAGCGGGGGGGTTCACAGATACGCAGTATTTT.

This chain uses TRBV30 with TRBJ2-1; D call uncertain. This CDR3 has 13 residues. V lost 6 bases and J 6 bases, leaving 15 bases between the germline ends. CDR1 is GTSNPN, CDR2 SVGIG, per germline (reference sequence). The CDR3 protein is CACPGQAGNEQFF. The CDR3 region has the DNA TGTGCCTGCCCCGGTCAGGCCGGCAATGAGCAGTTCTTC. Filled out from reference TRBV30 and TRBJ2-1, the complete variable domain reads SQTIHQWPATLVQPVGSPLSLECTVEGTSNPNLYWYRQAAGRGLQLLFYSVGIGQISSEVPQNLSASRPQDRQFILSSKKLLLSDSGFYLCACPGQAGNEQFFGPGTRLTVL.

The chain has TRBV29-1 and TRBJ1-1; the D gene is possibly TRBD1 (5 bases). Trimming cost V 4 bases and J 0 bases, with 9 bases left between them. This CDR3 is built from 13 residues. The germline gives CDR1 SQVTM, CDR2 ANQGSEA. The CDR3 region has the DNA TGCAGCGTTGGACAGATCATGAACACTGAAGCTTTCTTT. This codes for CSVGQIMNTEAFF.

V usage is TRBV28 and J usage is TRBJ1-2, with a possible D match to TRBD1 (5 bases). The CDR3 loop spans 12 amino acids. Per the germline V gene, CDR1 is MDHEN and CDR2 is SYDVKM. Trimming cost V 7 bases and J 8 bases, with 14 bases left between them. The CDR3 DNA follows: TGTGCCAGCACCCTCGGGGGTGGCGGCTACACCTTC. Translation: CASTLGGGGYTF.

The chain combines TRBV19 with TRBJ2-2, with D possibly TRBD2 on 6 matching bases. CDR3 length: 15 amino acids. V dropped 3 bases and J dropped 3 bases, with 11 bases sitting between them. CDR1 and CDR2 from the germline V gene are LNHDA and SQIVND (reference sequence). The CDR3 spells CASSIGGSDTGELFF. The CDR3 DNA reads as TGTGCCAGTAGTATTGGAGGGTCCGACACCGGGGAGCTGTTTTTT. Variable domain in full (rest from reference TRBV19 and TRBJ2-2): DGGITQSPKYLFRKEGQNVTLSCEQNLNHDAMYWYRQDPGQGLRLIYYSQIVNDFQKGDIAEGYSVSREKKESFPLTVTSAQKNPTAFYLCASSIGGSDTGELFFGEGSRLTVL.

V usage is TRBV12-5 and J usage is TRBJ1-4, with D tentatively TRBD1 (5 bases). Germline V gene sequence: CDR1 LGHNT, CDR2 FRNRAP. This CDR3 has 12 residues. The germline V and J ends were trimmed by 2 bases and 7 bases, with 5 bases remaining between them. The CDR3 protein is CASGLRGEKLFF. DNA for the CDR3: TGTGCTAGTGGTTTGAGGGGTGAAAAACTGTTTTTT. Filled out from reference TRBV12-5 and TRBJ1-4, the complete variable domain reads DARVTQTPRHKVTEMGQEVTMRCQPILGHNTVFWYRQTMMQGLELLAYFRNRAPLDDSGMPKDRFSAEMPDATLATLKIQPSEPRDSAVYFCASGLRGEKLFFGSGTQLSVL.

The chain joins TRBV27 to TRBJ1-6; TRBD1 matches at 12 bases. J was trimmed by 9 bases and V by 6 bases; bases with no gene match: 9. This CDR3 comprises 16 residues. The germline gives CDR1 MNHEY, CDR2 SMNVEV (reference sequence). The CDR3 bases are TGTGCCAGCAGCCCTACCGGGACAGGGGGCTTTTCACCCCTCCACTTT. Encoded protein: CASSPTGTGGFSPLHF.

CDR3 DNA sequence: TGTGCCAGCAGCTTAAGACTGGGCTATGGCTACACCTTC. It encodes CASSLRLGYGYTF. The J gene is TRBJ1-2, the V gene TRBV11-3; D ambiguous. Trimming took off 2 bases at V and 4 bases at J, with 8 bases between the two ends. CDR3 length equals 13 residues. Germline V gene sequence: CDR1 SGHNT, CDR2 YENEEA.

The CDR3 DNA is TGTGCCAGTGCAACAGGGGACGGACGTGGCTACACCTTC. Translating gives CASATGDGRGYTF. V gene TRBV19 combines with J gene TRBJ1-2; TRBD1 matches at 7 bases. Germline trimming cut 8 bases from V and 7 bases from J; bases unmatched to any gene: 10. The CDR3 totals 13 residues. Germline CDR1 is LNHDA and CDR2 is SQIVND (reference sequence).